Listed here is a single T cell receptor (beta chain). Its target is not known. The sample comes from a study of regulatory T cells in long-lasting Graves disease. Overall study findings and caveats: Persistent Graves' patients showed less TCR diversity than newly diagnosed ones. Between persistent patients, roughly 2,600 public clonotypes were shared, exceeding the 800 to 1,000 shared between new patients.

V lost 1 base to trimming and J lost 9 bases, with 16 bases between them. The CDR3 covers 14 residues. Germline V gives CDR1 SGDLS, CDR2 YYNGEE. Arm-PCR of CDR3 regions and iRepertoire HTBI primers were the basis on which TCR beta libraries were built. TCRdb fed the multiplex PCR reads into MiXCR, producing one record per CDR3 protein. This repertoire shows hundreds of thousands of distinct CDR3 sequences, around 16% found once; its top ten account for around 12%. Time point of the sample: newly diagnosed GD, antithyroid drugs for less than 3 months. The TCR library was made from RNA extracted from PBMCs. The same data also went into a second study, on T cells in Graves' hyperthyroidism and ophthalmopathy. This second report adds: Stable hyperthyroidism was separated from ophthalmopathy by a model based on 13 V-J features.

The sequencing here drew on peripheral blood mononuclear cells (PBMCs), taken at new diagnosis, from a patient treated with antithyroid drugs. This sequence originates from a young man with Graves disease. The chain recombines TRBV9 with TRBJ2-5; weak D call: TRBD2 (5 bases). CDR3 coding DNA: TGTGCCAGCAGCGTATCCGGCGAGGTGGAGGCCCAGTACTTC. Residues: CASSVSGEVEAQYF.